The source of this T cell receptor (beta chain) is a study of cytomegalovirus exposure and HLA in healthy donors (dated by TCRdb to between 2016 and 2019). Some background on the complete study: In an earlier analysis of approximately 500 of the donors, under 300 Gb of sequence data and 95 million to 130 million unique TCR beta sequences from about 180 million T cells were reported. Every discovery cohort repertoire had been produced on one sequencing platform. An early release that covered around 590 HLA-typed donors contained approximately 300 gigabases of sequencing data and tens of millions of unique TCR sequences. Typing coverage differed by locus: A, B, C, DRB1 and DQB1 were typed in about 620-640 donors, DQA1 in 500 to 550, DPA1 in 606, and DPB1 in roughly 470. Rather than drawing on any new phenotypic data, the later analysis identified candidate immune exposures from TCR beta sequences and the way those sequences occurred across donors. To predict cytomegalovirus infection status, the study brought together high-throughput TCR immunosequencing, statistical association of individual TCRs with disease status, and machine learning. Roughly 5 DR-DQ haplotypes were handled as single units for association and clustering, since linkage in the cohort was strong. Across 398 genotyped donors of the cohort, an average of approximately 240,000 unique TCR beta nucleotide sequences per donor were sequenced, and around 19% of those sequences were non-productive. In addition to the first cohort of roughly 670 subjects, a separate validation cohort of 120 different subjects was used. An earlier analysis of approximately 640 of the donors applied high-throughput TCR beta sequencing to assess whether each TCR beta V gene segment acted as functional or pseudogenic. Donor age, sex, ethnicity and CMV serostatus were compiled together with the repertoire data. The T cell repertoires of several hundred subjects were profiled by immunosequencing and related to cytomegalovirus serostatus. The study aimed to test whether signatures of past pathogen exposure could be identified by cataloging public T cell receptors. A later analysis re-examined previously published TCR beta repertoires from several hundred donors and added high-resolution HLA genotyping to investigate patterns of TCR occurrence. Of the approximately 400 genotyped donors, 65% to 90% were placed in the genetic ancestry cluster associated with self-reported Caucasian donors. HLA typing included class I and class II loci at four-digit resolution. Genome-wide SNP genotypes for about three fifths of the 666 donors were used in a later genetic analysis, which treated that subset as a discovery cohort.

On this clone itself: Its antigen remains unidentified. Nothing much larger sits one base from this clone, and base qualities are not available.

From V the trimming removes 4 bases and from J it removes 4 bases, while the gene matches leave 5 bases of the junction unaccounted for. CDR1 and CDR2, per the germline V gene, are SGHRS and YFSETQ. Including cysteine and phenylalanine, the CDR3 has 16 amino acids. The sequence is cut down to CDR3 DNA, 48 bases in frame from base 1. Library construction relied on the immunoSEQ multiplex PCR assay. A mixture of 60 forward primers for TCR Vbeta segments and 13 reverse primers for TCR Jbeta segments was used in the multiplex PCR. A multiplex PCR assay on genomic DNA amplified the CDR3 region of rearranged TCR beta genes. On the Illumina HiSeq System, the amplified TCR beta libraries were sequenced as 87-base-pair reads. For the original study's pipeline: In a later analysis, around 80 million unique TCR beta chains were counted across the roughly 610 repertoires, and some 10 million of these chains were shared by at least two donors. To remove PCR and sequencing errors, raw reads were error-corrected and collapsed into unique sequences using a nearest-neighbor algorithm that merged closely related sequences. V, D and J gene segments were assigned by aligning CDR3 sequences to IMGT reference sequences. Each retained sequence needed at least a six-nucleotide match to both a V gene segment and a J gene segment. Rearrangements were called productive when the CDR3 lacked stop codons and stayed in frame with V and J; all others were non-productive. Following IMGT convention, CDR3 was defined as the stretch from the second conserved V-encoded cysteine up to the conserved J-encoded phenylalanine. In an earlier analysis of 500 to 650 of the donors, sequences lacking an unambiguous match to a single V gene segment were excluded. In an earlier analysis of about 590 of the donors, a V segment was called functional when productive rearrangements were above 56.7%, and segregating when the standard deviation between donors exceeded 5%. A statistical classification framework was built to diagnose cytomegalovirus status from the catalog of TCR beta chain sequences. In a later analysis, TCR nucleotide sequences were compared against IMGT/GENE-DB human TR gene sequences so that V and J genes could be assigned. Using the TCRdist pipeline, a later analysis assigned CDR3 sequences along with most-parsimonious VDJ recombination scenarios. In a later analysis, each TCR beta chain was defined by its CDR3 amino acid sequence together with its V-gene family, and reads without a unique V-gene family were excluded. As a way to deal with suspected cross-contamination and a sequencing artifact, a later analysis dropped 640 or so nucleotide sequences that were highly shared and had low generation probability. A later analysis calculated a clonal expansion index for each public chain from normalized within-repertoire ranks of inferred template counts. Generation probabilities in a later analysis came from a VDJ recombination model fitted to out-of-frame rearrangements, and those results were checked against IGoR. In a later analysis, hypergeometric tests were used to score TCR-TCR, TCR-HLA and TCR-CMV co-occurrence, with a repertoire-size bias correction applied to TCR pairs. A later analysis estimated false discovery rates by permuting HLA or CMV assignments 20 times. A later analysis grouped co-occurring TCRs with DBSCAN, adding TCRdist sequence similarity when clustering within HLA-allele-positive subsets. Repertoires with fewer than 30,000 or more than 120,000 public chains were left out of co-occurrence clustering, as were about five repertoires with anomalous nucleotide sharing. TCRdb took this table from immuneACCESS and kept in-frame rearrangements with V and J called. Such tables lack part of the clones; where checked against another copy, unresolved V genes explain under half of the gap, and the rest is unexplained. V and J calls and clone size are as listed in that table; D and trimming were resolved from the DNA. This sample comprises over 120,000 clones, roughly 80% of them detected only once. In total, the top ten clones hold 2.5% to 3% of the sample.

Overall results and qualifications from the work: In a later analysis, HLA-associated TCR beta chains showed more clonal expansion and lower generation probabilities than non-associated chains that were equally common. The authors suggested that the approach could potentially be extended to other disease states and immunological phenotypes. A later analysis found that most CMV-associated TCR beta chains appeared HLA-restricted, with HLA associations seemingly driven largely by CMV exposure. Assigning TCR associations to individual alleles was difficult when HLA alleles, especially DR and DQ, strongly co-occurred. Sequencing depth was assumed to be roughly uniform across donors in the presence/absence analyses, though that assumption may not hold. Most TCR sequences were seen in very few donors, while some public TCRs were found in many individuals. A few of the identified cytomegalovirus-associated TCR beta chains were confirmed in vitro to be specific for cytomegalovirus antigens. According to a later genetic analysis, donors in an Asian-associated ancestry cluster had fewer N-insertions in productive TCRs than the approximately 700-donor mean. Cytomegalovirus status was reported to be diagnosed by the classifier with high specificity and sensitivity in both the original and validation cohorts. V-gene and J-gene trimming of TCR beta chains was associated with a missense DCLRE1C variant in a later genetic analysis, and the association was replicated in an independent cohort. At a false discovery rate of 0.05, a later analysis linked some 17,000 TCR beta sequences to specific HLA alleles. Because HLA typing was unavailable for some donors at each locus, only the typed subset was used in association tests. The sequencing pipeline was judged likely to have produced a cluster of highly shared sequence variants as a technical artifact. According to a later analysis, parvovirus B19, influenza, CMV and Epstein-Barr virus appeared linked to several top co-occurrence clusters. Fewer than 20 rarely observed V segments, including chromosome 9 orphons, were excluded from the earlier analysis of 550 to 700 of the donors because counts were too low. Correlated functional status among segregating V segments might reflect linkage disequilibrium, but an unknown experimental factor could not be ruled out. In an earlier analysis of fewer than 700 of the donors, most TCR beta V segments appeared in productive rearrangements about 87% or about 30% of the time, broadly matching IMGT annotations. A further reported finding was that TCR beta sequences accurately predicted the HLA-A and HLA-B alleles for most subjects in the first cohort. The cohort was sequenced for TCR beta chains only, and without alpha or paired-chain data the features that could be detected were limited. A total of 150 to 200 TCR beta chains were listed by the study as associated with cytomegalovirus. Some IMGT-functional V segments, including TRBV6-2 and TRBV6-3, could not be told apart with the 87-base-pair reads, so those segments were excluded. Immune exposure information for the cohort was limited to CMV serostatus. In a later analysis, TCR association rates were found to vary across HLA loci, with the most associated TCRs seen for DRB1 alleles and the fewest for HLA-C alleles.

The cohort consisted of 666 healthy bone marrow donors. At the time of sampling, all cohort members were nominally healthy, though unrecorded immune exposures were likely present. The donor tested CMV seronegative, placing the donor among the 350 or so seronegative members of the cohort. A peripheral blood sample was provided by each donor, and peripheral blood mononuclear cells were used for TCR beta sequencing. Genomic DNA extraction from the blood cell samples was performed with the Qiagen DNeasy Blood Extraction Kit. The chain was built from TRBV5-1 and TRBJ2-2; TRBD2 lines up with 12 middle nucleotides. The TCR was taken from a woman in her thirties in good health and CMV-seronegative. The material sequenced was PBMCs. The nucleotide sequence is TGCGCCAGCAGCATGACTAGCGGGGGCAGCACCGGGGAGCTGTTTTTT. Translated, it reads CASSMTSGGSTGELFF.